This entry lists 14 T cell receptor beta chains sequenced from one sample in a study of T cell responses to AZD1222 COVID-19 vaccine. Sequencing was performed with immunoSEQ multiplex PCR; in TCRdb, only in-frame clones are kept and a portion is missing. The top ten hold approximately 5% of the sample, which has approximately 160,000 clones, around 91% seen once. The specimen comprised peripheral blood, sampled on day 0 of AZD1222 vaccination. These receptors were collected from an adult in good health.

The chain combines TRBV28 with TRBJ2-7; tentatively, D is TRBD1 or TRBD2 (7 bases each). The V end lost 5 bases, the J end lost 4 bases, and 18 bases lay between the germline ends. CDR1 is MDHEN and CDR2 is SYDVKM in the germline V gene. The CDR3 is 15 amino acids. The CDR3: CASSTSGGGLYEQYF. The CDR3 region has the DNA TGTGCCAGCAGTACGTCAGGGGGGGGTTTATACGAGCAGTACTTC.

This CDR3 reads CASSQEWDREHEQYF. The CDR3 nucleotides are TGCGCCAGCAGCCAAGAATGGGACAGGGAACACGAGCAGTACTTC. The gene calls are TRBV4-1 and TRBJ2-7, with 9 nucleotides matching TRBD1. The junction had 5 bases not matched to a gene; V was cut back by 0 bases and J by 5 bases. Germline CDR1 MGHRA, CDR2 YSYEKL. The CDR3 sequence is 15 residues long.

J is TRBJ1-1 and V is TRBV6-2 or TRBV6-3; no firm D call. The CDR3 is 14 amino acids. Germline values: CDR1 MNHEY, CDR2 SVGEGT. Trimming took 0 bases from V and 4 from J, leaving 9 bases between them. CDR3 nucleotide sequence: TGTGCCAGCAGTTACTCGAATCCCAGCACTGAAGCTTTCTTT. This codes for CASSYSNPSTEAFF.

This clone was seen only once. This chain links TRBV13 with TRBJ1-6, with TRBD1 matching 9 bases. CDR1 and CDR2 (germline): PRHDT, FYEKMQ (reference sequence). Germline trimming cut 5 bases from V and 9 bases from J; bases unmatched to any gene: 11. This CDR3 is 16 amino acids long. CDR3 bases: TGTGCCAGCAGCACCCGACAGGGGGAGAATTCTTCACCCCTCCACTTT. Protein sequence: CASSTRQGENSSPLHF.

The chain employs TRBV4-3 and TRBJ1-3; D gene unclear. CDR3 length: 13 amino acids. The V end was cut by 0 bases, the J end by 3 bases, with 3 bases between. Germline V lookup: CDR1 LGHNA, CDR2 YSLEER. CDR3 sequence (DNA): TGCGCCAGCAGCCAAGAAAGTGGAAACACCATATATTTT. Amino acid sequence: CASSQESGNTIYF.

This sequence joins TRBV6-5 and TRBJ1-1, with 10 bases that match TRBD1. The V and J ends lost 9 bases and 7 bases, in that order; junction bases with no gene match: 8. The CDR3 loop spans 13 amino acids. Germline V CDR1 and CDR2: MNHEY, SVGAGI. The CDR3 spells CASRRDRGGEAFF. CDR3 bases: TGTGCCAGTCGCCGGGACAGGGGAGGTGAAGCTTTCTTT.

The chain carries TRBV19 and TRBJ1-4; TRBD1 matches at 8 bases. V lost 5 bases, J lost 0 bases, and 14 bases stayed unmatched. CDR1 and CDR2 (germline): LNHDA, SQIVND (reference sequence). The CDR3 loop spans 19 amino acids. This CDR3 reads CASSSRGQAASATNEKLFF. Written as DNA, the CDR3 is TGTGCCAGTAGTTCCCGGGGACAGGCTGCTTCTGCAACTAATGAAAAACTGTTTTTT.

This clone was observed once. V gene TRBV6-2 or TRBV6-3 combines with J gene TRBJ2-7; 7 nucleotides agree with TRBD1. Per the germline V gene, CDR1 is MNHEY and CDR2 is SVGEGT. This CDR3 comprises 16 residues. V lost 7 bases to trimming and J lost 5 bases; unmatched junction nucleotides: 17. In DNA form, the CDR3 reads TGTGCCAGCACCCCTGGACAGGTCCAGTATCGGAACGAGCAGTACTTC. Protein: CASTPGQVQYRNEQYF.

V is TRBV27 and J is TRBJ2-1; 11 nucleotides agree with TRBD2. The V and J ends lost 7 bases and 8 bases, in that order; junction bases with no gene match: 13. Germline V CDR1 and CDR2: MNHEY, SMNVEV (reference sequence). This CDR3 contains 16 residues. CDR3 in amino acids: CASTPHFSGRVYEQFF. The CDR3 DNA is TGTGCCAGCACCCCCCACTTTAGCGGGAGGGTCTATGAGCAGTTCTTC.

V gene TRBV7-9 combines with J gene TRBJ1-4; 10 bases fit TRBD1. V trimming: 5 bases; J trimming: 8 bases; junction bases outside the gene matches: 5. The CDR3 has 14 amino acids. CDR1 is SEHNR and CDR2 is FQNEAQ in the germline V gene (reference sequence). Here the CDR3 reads CASSGPGQGEKLFF. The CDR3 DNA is TGTGCCAGCAGCGGTCCGGGACAGGGGGAAAAACTGTTTTTT.

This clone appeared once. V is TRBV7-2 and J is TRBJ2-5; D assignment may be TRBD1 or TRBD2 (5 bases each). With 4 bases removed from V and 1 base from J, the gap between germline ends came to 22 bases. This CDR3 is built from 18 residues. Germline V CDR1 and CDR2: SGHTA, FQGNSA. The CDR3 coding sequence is TGTGCCAGCAGCTCCCTTTATGACCGGGACGGGACCCAAGAGACCCAGTACTTC. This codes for CASSSLYDRDGTQETQYF.

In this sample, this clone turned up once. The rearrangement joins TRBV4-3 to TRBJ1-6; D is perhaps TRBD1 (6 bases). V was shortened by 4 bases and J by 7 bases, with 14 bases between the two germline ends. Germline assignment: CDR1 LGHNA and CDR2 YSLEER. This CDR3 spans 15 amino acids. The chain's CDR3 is CASSPTRQVNSPLHF. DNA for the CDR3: TGCGCCAGCAGCCCCACACGACAGGTCAATTCACCCCTCCACTTT.

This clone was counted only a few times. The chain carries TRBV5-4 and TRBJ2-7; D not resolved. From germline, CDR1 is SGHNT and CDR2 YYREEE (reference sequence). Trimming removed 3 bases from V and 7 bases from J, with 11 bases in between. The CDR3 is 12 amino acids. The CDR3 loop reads CASSSELREQYF. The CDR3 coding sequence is TGTGCCAGCAGCTCTGAACTGAGGGAGCAGTACTTC. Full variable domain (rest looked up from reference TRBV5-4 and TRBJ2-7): ETGVTQSPTHLIKTRGQQVTLRCSSQSGHNTVSWYQQALGQGPQFIFQYYREEENGRGNFPPRFSGLQFPNYSSELNVNALELDDSALYLCASSSELREQYFGPGTRLTVT.

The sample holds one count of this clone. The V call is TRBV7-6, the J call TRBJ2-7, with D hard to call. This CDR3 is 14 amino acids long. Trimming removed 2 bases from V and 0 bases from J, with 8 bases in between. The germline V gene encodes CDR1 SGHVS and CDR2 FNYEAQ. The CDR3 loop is CASSLSPLSYEQYF. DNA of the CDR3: TGTGCCAGCAGCTTAAGTCCCCTCTCCTACGAGCAGTACTTC.